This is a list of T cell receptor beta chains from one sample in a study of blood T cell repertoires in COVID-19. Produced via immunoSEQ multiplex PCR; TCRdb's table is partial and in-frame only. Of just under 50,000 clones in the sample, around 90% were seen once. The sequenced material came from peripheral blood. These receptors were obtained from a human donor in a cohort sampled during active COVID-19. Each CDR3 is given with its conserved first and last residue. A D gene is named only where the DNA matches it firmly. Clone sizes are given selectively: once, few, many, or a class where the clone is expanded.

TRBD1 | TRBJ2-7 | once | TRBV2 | TGTGCCAGCAGTCGGGACAGGGTCTCCTACGAGCAGTACTTC | CASSRDRVSYEQYF
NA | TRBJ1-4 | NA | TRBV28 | TGTGCCAGCAGACCCCCTGGACAGTATGAAAAACTGTTTTTT | CASRPPGQYEKLFF
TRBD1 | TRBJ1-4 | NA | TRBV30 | TGTGCCTGGAGAAAACAGGGGCCGTCGGAAAAACTGTTTTTT | CAWRKQGPSEKLFF
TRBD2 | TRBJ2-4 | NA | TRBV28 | TGTGCCAGCAGTCTCCCGGGGCAGGGGACTAGCGGGAGGTTAGCCAAAAACATTCAGTACTTC | CASSLPGQGTSGRLAKNIQYF
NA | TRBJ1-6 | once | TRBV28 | TGTGCCAGCAGCCCCCCCCGAATGGGACATGGAAATTCACCCCTCCACTTT | CASSPPRMGHGNSPLHF
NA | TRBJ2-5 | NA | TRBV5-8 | TGTGCCAGCAGCTTACAAGGGGCGAGGAGAGAGACCCAGTACTTC | CASSLQGARRETQYF
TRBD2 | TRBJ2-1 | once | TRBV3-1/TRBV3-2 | TGTGCCAGCAGCCAAGATCTAGCGGGAGGCGGATACTACAATGAGCAGTTCTTC | CASSQDLAGGGYYNEQFF
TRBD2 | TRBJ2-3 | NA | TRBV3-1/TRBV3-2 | TGTGCCAGCAGCTCCGGGCTAGCGGTATACACAGATACGCAGTATTTT | CASSSGLAVYTDTQYF
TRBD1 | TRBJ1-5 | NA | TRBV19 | TGTGCCAGTAGTCTGGACAGGGGGTCTTATTTCTTGCCCCAGCATTTT | CASSLDRGSYFLPQHF
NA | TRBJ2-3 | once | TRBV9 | TGTGCCAGCAGCGTGCAGGGGGATACGCAGTATTTT | CASSVQGDTQYF
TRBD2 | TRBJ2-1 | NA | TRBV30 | TGTGCCTGGAGTGTCCTCCCCCATTTAGCGGGATCGAGCTCCTACAATGAGCAGTTCTTC | CAWSVLPHLAGSSSYNEQFF
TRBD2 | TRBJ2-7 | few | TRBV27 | TGTGCCAGCAGACCACCCCGAGCGGGGCTATCCTACGAGCAGTACTTC | CASRPPRAGLSYEQYF
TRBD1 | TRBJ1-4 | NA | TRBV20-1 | TGCAGTGCTAGTGGCGCGACAGGGAATGAAAAACTGTTTTTT | CSASGATGNEKLFF
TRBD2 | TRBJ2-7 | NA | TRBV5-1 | TGCGCCAGCAGCAAACAGCGGGAGGGCACCTACGAGCAGTACTTC | CASSKQREGTYEQYF
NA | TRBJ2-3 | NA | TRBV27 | TGTGCCAGCAGCCCAACCATAACCGCGTCGTATTTT | CASSPTITASYF
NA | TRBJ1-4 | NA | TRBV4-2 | TGTGCCAGCAGCCAAGACGCGGCCAGAAATGAAAAACTGTTTTTT | CASSQDAARNEKLFF
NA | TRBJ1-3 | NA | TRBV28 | TGTGCCAGCGACAGGAGATTAACGCGCTCTGGAAACACCATATATTTT | CASDRRLTRSGNTIYF
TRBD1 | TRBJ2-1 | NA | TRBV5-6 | TGTGCCAGCAGCACGGACAGGCTCTCCTACAATGAGCAGTTCTTC | CASSTDRLSYNEQFF
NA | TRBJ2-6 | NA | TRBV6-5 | TGTGCCAGCACGGCGGGGCTTGGGGCCAACGTCCTGACTTTC | CASTAGLGANVLTF
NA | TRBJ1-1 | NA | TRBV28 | TGTGCCAGCACCACGGGGAACACTGAAGCTTTCTTT | CASTTGNTEAFF
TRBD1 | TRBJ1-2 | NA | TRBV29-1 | TGCAGCGTTGGTAAAGCGACAGGGGATGGCTACACCTTC | CSVGKATGDGYTF
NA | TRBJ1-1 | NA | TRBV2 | TGTGCCAGCAACTTAAGAGGGCTAAACACTGAAGCTTTCTTT | CASNLRGLNTEAFF
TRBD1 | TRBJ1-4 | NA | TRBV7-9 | TGTGCCAGCAGCCCCACCGGGGACAGTAATGAAAAACTGTTTTTT | CASSPTGDSNEKLFF
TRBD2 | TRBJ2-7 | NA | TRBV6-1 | TGTGCCAGCAGTGATTGGACTAGCGCCGACTACGAGCAGTACTTC | CASSDWTSADYEQYF
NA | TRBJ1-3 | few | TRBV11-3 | TGTGCCAGCAGGCGGGGCCGAAACACCATATATTTT | CASRRGRNTIYF
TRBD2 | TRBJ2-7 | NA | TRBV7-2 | TGTGCCAGCAGCCCCCAGCGGGAGAAATTCTACGAGCAGTACTTC | CASSPQREKFYEQYF
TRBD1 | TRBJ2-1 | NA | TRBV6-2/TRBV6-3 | TGTGCCAGCAGTTACTCGCCGGGACAGGGCCTTTACAATGAGCAGTTCTTC | CASSYSPGQGLYNEQFF
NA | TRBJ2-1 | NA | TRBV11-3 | TGTGCCAGCAGCTGGAACTCGGGCTCCTACAATGAGCAGTTCTTC | CASSWNSGSYNEQFF
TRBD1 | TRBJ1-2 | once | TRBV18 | TGTGCCAGCTCAGACAGGGGGCCCGACTATGGCTACACCTTC | CASSDRGPDYGYTF
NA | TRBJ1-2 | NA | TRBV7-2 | TGTGCCAGCAGCTTAGGGGGGGACTATGGCTACACCTTC | CASSLGGDYGYTF
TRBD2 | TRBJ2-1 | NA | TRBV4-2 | TGTGCCAGCAGCCAAGTCCGGGGGGATCCGGGGGGCAATGAGCAGTTCTTC | CASSQVRGDPGGNEQFF
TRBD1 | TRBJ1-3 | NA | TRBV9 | TGTGCCAGCAGCGCCGGACAGGGGGGTGGAAACACCATATATTTT | CASSAGQGGGNTIYF
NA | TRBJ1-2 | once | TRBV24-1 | TGTGCCACCAGTGCTTCCCCAGGGCCCTATGGCTACACCTTC | CATSASPGPYGYTF
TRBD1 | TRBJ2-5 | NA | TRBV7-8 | TGTGCCAGCAGCCGGGGACAGGGGTCGCGGGAGACCCAGTACTTC | CASSRGQGSRETQYF
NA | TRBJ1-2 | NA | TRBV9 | TGTGCCAGCAGCCCAAGCTACGGACAGAGAAATGGCTACACCTTC | CASSPSYGQRNGYTF
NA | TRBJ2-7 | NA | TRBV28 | TGTGCCAGCAGTTTAGCGTCTAGGGGTGAGCAGTACTTC | CASSLASRGEQYF
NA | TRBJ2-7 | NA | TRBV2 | TGTGCCAGCAGTGGGGAACAGGTGTCCTCTTACGAGCAGTACTTC | CASSGEQVSSYEQYF
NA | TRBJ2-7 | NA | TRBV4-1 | TGCGCCAGCAGCCAAGATAGTAGTCTAACGTTCCTCTACGAGCAGTACTTC | CASSQDSSLTFLYEQYF
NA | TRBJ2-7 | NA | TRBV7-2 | TGTGCCAGCAGCTTATTAGTGGTGCGGACAGTGGGGCGCGAGCAGTACTTC | CASSLLVVRTVGREQYF
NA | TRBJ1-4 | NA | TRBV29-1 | TGCAGCGCGGGGAGGGGGATAGGTGAAAAACTGTTTTTT | CSAGRGIGEKLFF
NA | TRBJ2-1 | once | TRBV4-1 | TGCGCCAGCAGCCAAGATTGGGCAGGGTCCTACAATGAGCAGTTCTTC | CASSQDWAGSYNEQFF
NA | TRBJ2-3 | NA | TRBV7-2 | TGTGCCAGCAGCTTAGATTGGGTAGCATCCTATACGCAGTATTTT | CASSLDWVASYTQYF
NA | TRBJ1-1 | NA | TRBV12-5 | TGTGCTAGTGGTTCACACACAGGGTTCAGCACTGAAGCTTTCTTT | CASGSHTGFSTEAFF
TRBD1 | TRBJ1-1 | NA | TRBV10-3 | TGTGCCATCAGGCCGGACAGGGGGGTCACTGAAGCTTTCTTT | CAIRPDRGVTEAFF
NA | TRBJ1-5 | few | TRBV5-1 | TGCGCCAGCAGCTTGGGGGGCAGTCAGCCCCAGCATTTT | CASSLGGSQPQHF
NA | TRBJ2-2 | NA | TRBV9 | TGTGCCAGCAGCGTAGGAGCCCCGAACACCGGGGAGCTGTTTTTT | CASSVGAPNTGELFF
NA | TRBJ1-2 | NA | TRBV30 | TGTGCCTGGAGCTCAGTTTGGACAGATGGCTACACCTTC | CAWSSVWTDGYTF